This T cell receptor (beta chain) is from a study of T cell repertoires in cytomegalovirus infection. TCRdb re-analysed the reads in MiXCR, keeping a single row per CDR3 protein. This sample has approximately 470,000 distinct CDR3 sequences, with under 45% found just once. Per germline, CDR1 SEHNR and CDR2 FQNEAQ (reference sequence). With 10 bases clipped from V and 3 bases from J, the junction kept 3 bases outside the gene matches. The CDR3 sequence is 13 residues long. A remark on this clonotype: Its antigen is unknown.

This TCR was sampled from a human donor in good health (CMV status not recorded). Some clones in this sample may be carry-over from other donors' samples. The chain has TRBV7-9 and TRBJ1-5; 10 nucleotides line up with TRBD1. The sequencing here drew on cultured PBMCs, taken from culture after CMV antigen stimulation. The CDR3 sequence is CANGTGANQPQHF. CDR3 DNA sequence: TGTGCCAACGGGACAGGGGCCAATCAGCCCCAGCATTTT.